The entry that follows covers one T cell receptor beta chain sequence. The CDR3 sequence is 16 residues long. Germline-derived CDR1 and CDR2 are GTSNPN and SVGIG (reference sequence). V was pared by 0 bases and J by 2 bases, with 7 bases of the junction left unmatched. The data stem from a study of beta chain features in type 1 diabetes. Reverse transcribing all isolated RNA meant expressed TCRB transcripts were sequenced. Sequencing used immunoSEQ multiplex PCR; TCRdb keeps in-frame clones, though not all of them. In the table there are 300,000 to 350,000 clones, 14% of which are singletons. V gene TRBV30 combines with J gene TRBJ2-3, with 8 bases identical to TRBD2. The sequence was obtained from a man aged 25 to 40 in good health. Sequencing was done on a sample of central memory CD4+ T cells from blood. CDR3 sequence: CAWSVPGGGVTDTQYF. The CDR3 nucleotides are TGTGCCTGGAGTGTACCGGGAGGGGGTGTCACAGATACGCAGTATTTT.